This T cell receptor beta chain was obtained from a study of technical replicates of blood from a handful of donors. Assay used: immunoSEQ multiplex PCR; TCRdb lists only in-frame clones, some missing. Of fewer than 65,000 clones in the sample, about 90% are singletons; the top ten hold about 5.2%. This clone was seen just once. The germline CDR1 and CDR2 sequences are SNHLY and FYNNEI. This CDR3 is 13 amino acids long. V was cut by 4 bases and J by 4 bases, with 7 bases left in between. The sequence was collected from a human donor in good health. Some clones in this sample may be carry-over from other donors' samples. Sequencing was performed on PBMCs. The genes are TRBV2 and TRBJ1-4; D remains ambiguous. Here the CDR3 reads CASSAEFNEKLFF. The CDR3 bases are TGTGCCAGCAGTGCGGAGTTTAATGAAAAACTGTTTTTT.